The source of this T cell receptor (beta chain) is a study of T cell repertoires in cytomegalovirus infection. About the study: Both recently identified HLA-C-restricted and well-studied HLA-B-restricted CMV epitopes were used in the study. Signatures in public TCR beta sequences pointed to both CMV infection and matching HLA type. The study's findings and limits: CMV-specific TCR beta clonotypes restricted by HLA-C dominated the ex vivo response. Carriage of CMV together with the relevant HLA was identifiable through cumulative public TCR beta family frequency.

Deletions cut 6 bases from V and 11 bases from J, with 10 bases between. The CDR3 spans 11 residues. Germline V gene lookup returns CDR1 ENHRY and CDR2 SYGVKD. A few counts support this clonotype. Antigen unknown. TCRdb processed the reads anew with MiXCR; each CDR3 protein has one entry. The repertoire holds about 34,000 distinct CDR3 sequences, with 52% as singletons. This chain links TRBV10-3 with TRBJ2-2, with D perhaps assigned TRBD1 or TRBD2 (5 bases each). The sequencing used CD8+ T cells from cultured PBMCs, collected from culture after CMV antigen stimulation. This TCR derives from a human donor in good health (CMV status not recorded). Some clones in this sample may be carry-over from other donors' samples. CDR3 coding DNA: TGTGCCATCAGGGGGACGCTAGAGCTGTTTTTT. Protein product: CAIRGTLELFF.